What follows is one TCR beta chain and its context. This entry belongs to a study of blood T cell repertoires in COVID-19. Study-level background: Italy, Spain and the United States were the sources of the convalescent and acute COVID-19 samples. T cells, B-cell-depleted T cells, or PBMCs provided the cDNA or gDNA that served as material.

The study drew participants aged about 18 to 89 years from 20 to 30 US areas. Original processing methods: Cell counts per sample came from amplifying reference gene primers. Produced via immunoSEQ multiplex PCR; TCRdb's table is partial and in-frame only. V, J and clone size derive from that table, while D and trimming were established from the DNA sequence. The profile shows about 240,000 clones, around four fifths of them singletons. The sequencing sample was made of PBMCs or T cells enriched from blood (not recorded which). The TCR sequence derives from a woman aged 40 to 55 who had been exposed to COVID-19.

The CDR3 DNA reads as TGTGCCAGCAGCGTAGCGGGGGGTGAAGCTTTCTTT. Encoded protein: CASSVAGGEAFF. The chain employs TRBV9 and TRBJ1-1; D may be TRBD1 (5 bases). Germline V gene lookup returns CDR1 SGDLS and CDR2 YYNGEE. The CDR3 spans 12 residues. Trimming cost V 0 bases and J 7 bases, with 7 bases left between them.